These 21 T cell receptor beta chains share one sample of origin, sequenced in a study of technical replicates of blood from a few donors. Libraries were prepared by immunoSEQ multiplex PCR; TCRdb keeps only in-frame clonotypes and omits some of them. The sample lists about 56,000 clones, over 90% occurring once. The material sequenced was PBMCs. The receptors were gathered from a human donor in good health. Some clones in this sample may be carry-over from other donors' samples.

This CDR3 reads CASSFWGDTDTQYF. The CDR3 region has the DNA TGTGCCAGCAGCTTCTGGGGGGACACAGATACGCAGTATTTT. The chain combines TRBV5-6 with TRBJ2-3; perhaps TRBD2 as D (6 bases). The germline V gene encodes CDR1 SGHDT and CDR2 YYEEEE. There are 14 residues in the CDR3. Trimming stripped 2 bases from V and 2 bases from J, with 9 bases between.

The V call is TRBV19, the J call TRBJ2-2; possible D gene TRBD1, 6 bases. Trimming took off 10 bases at V and 4 bases at J, with 10 bases between the two ends. CDR3 length equals 12 residues. Per germline, CDR1 LNHDA and CDR2 SQIVND (reference sequence). CDR3 sequence reads: CAIKGGTGELFF. CDR3 DNA sequence: TGTGCCATCAAAGGGGGCACCGGGGAGCTGTTTTTT.

The DNA for the CDR3 is TGTGCCAGCAGCTTACACGGGATGAACACCGGGGAGCTGTTTTTT. Translation gives CASSLHGMNTGELFF. V is TRBV11-3 and J is TRBJ2-2; maybe TRBD2 (5 bases). Germline V lookup: CDR1 SGHNT, CDR2 YENEEA. This CDR3 contains 15 residues. The V end was cut by 2 bases, the J end by 1 base, with 8 bases between.

The chain recombines TRBV29-1 with TRBJ2-1, with 12 bases that match TRBD2. The CDR3 contains 12 residues. Germline V gene sequence: CDR1 SQVTM, CDR2 ANQGSEA. The ends lost 2 bases at V and 13 bases at J; junction bases unmatched: 3. CDR3 in DNA: TGCAGCGTTGAACTAGCGGGGGGGCGTCAGTTCTTC. Translation gives CSVELAGGRQFF.

The chain carries TRBV29-1 and TRBJ2-5; D is unclear. Germline loops: CDR1 SQVTM, CDR2 ANQGSEA. The CDR3 covers 12 residues. The V gene lost 4 bases and the J gene lost 1 base, with 7 bases spanning the gap. The CDR3 spells CSVATSQETQYF. The CDR3 DNA sequence: TGCAGCGTTGCGACTTCCCAAGAGACCCAGTACTTC.

The J gene is TRBJ2-1, the V gene TRBV4-1; maybe TRBD1 (5 bases). V lost 0 bases, J lost 3 bases, and 12 bases lay in between. Germline CDR1 and CDR2: MGHRA and YSYEKL. The CDR3 contains 16 residues. This CDR3 reads CASSQDLQGIYNEQFF. CDR3 DNA: TGCGCCAGCAGCCAAGATCTCCAGGGAATCTACAATGAGCAGTTCTTC.

This chain joins TRBV6-4 and TRBJ1-2; D uncertain. Trimming took 0 bases from V and 4 from J, leaving 18 bases between them. The CDR3 spans 17 residues. Per germline, CDR1 MRHNA and CDR2 SNTAGT. The CDR3 region has the DNA TGTGCCAGCAGTGACTCGGCGGGAAAAGGACGAAGCTATGGCTACACCTTC. Translation gives CASSDSAGKGRSYGYTF.

The gene calls are TRBV6-5 and TRBJ2-4; TRBD2 agrees at 9 bases. CDR1 and CDR2 from the germline V gene are MNHEY and SVGAGI. With V trimmed by 6 bases and J by 3 bases, 6 bases remained unmatched. The CDR3 loop spans 15 amino acids. Here the CDR3 DNA reads TGTGCCAGCAGACCTAGCGGGACTGGCAAAAACATTCAGTACTTC. It codes for CASRPSGTGKNIQYF.

The chain recombines TRBV5-6 with TRBJ1-1, with D perhaps TRBD1 (6 bases). This CDR3 spans 16 amino acids. The germline gives CDR1 SGHDT, CDR2 YYEEEE. Trimming stripped 0 bases from V and 3 bases from J, with 15 bases between. The CDR3 reads CASSLGAQGRDTEAFF. CDR3 nucleotides: TGTGCCAGCAGCTTGGGCGCTCAGGGGCGGGACACTGAAGCTTTCTTT. Full variable domain (remainder filled in from reference TRBV5-6 and TRBJ1-1): DAGVTQSPTHLIKTRGQQVTLRCSPKSGHDTVSWYQQALGQGPQFIFQYYEEEERQRGNFPDRFSGHQFPNYSSELNVNALLLGDSALYLCASSLGAQGRDTEAFFGQGTRLTVV.

This chain joins TRBV7-9 and TRBJ2-7; D is perhaps TRBD1 (6 bases). V lost 5 bases and J 5 bases, leaving 10 bases between the germline ends. The CDR3 totals 12 residues. The germline CDR1 and CDR2 sequences are SEHNR and FQNEAQ (reference sequence). CDR3 nucleotide sequence: TGTGCCAGCAGCCCCCAGGGGAACGAGCAGTACTTC. This codes for CASSPQGNEQYF.

This chain uses TRBV6-6 with TRBJ1-3, with D hard to call. Trimming took 7 bases from V and 0 from J, leaving 13 bases between them. The CDR3 consists of 15 residues. In germline, CDR1 is MNHNY, CDR2 SVGAGI (reference sequence). The CDR3 loop is CASTGFIDSGNTIYF. The CDR3 DNA follows: TGTGCCAGCACGGGTTTCATAGACTCTGGAAACACCATATATTTT.

The chain links TRBV7-9 to TRBJ2-3, with no clear D. CDR1 and CDR2 from the germline V gene are SEHNR and FQNEAQ (reference sequence). Trimming removed 8 bases at V and 6 bases at J, with 9 bases between. This CDR3 has 11 amino acids. CDR3 in DNA: TGTGCCAGCGAGGCGTCGGATACGCAGTATTTT. The encoded protein is CASEASDTQYF. Full variable domain (remainder filled in from reference TRBV7-9 and TRBJ2-3): DTGVSQNPRHKITKRGQNVTFRCDPISEHNRLYWYRQTLGQGPEFLTYFQNEAQLEKSRLLSDRFSAERPKGSFSTLEIQRTEQGDSAMYLCASEASDTQYFGPGTRLTVL.

The chain is built from TRBV4-1 and TRBJ2-3; D perhaps matches TRBD2 (6 bases). Trimming cost V 4 bases and J 3 bases, with 17 bases left between them. Germline loops: CDR1 MGHRA, CDR2 YSYEKL. This CDR3 has 16 residues. The CDR3 loop reads CASSPLYGSSTDTQYF. CDR3 nucleotide sequence: TGCGCCAGCAGCCCTTTGTACGGGAGTAGTACAGATACGCAGTATTTT.

The rearrangement links TRBV13 to TRBJ1-1; D ambiguous. The CDR3 runs to 12 residues. The germline V gene encodes CDR1 PRHDT and CDR2 FYEKMQ (reference sequence). Deletions cut 2 bases from V and 5 bases from J, with 6 bases between. The CDR3 DNA reads as TGTGCCAGCAGCTTATTTTCGACTGAAGCTTTCTTT. Translating gives CASSLFSTEAFF.

This chain joins TRBV6-1 and TRBJ2-5; perhaps TRBD1 as D (6 bases). The length of the CDR3 is 14 residues. Germline assignment: CDR1 MNHNS and CDR2 SASEGT. V was pared by 2 bases and J by 5 bases, with 12 bases between. CDR3 region: CASSEPGERETQYF. The CDR3 bases are TGTGCCAGCAGTGAACCAGGGGAAAGGGAGACCCAGTACTTC.

This chain connects TRBV30 to TRBJ2-7; TRBD1 matches 10 bases. The CDR3 is 13 amino acids. In germline, CDR1 is GTSNPN, CDR2 SVGIG (reference sequence). J lost 6 bases, V lost 3 bases, and 5 bases had no gene match. The CDR3 region has the DNA TGTGCCTGGAGGACAGGGGGCTCCCCCGAGCAGTACTTC. Residues: CAWRTGGSPEQYF. Combining the CDR3 with reference TRBV30 and TRBJ2-7 gives the whole variable domain SQTIHQWPATLVQPVGSPLSLECTVEGTSNPNLYWYRQAAGRGLQLLFYSVGIGQISSEVPQNLSASRPQDRQFILSSKKLLLSDSGFYLCAWRTGGSPEQYFGPGTRLTVT.

The chain employs TRBV7-8 and TRBJ1-6; D not resolved. The CDR3 contains 16 residues. Trimming shortened V by 1 base and J by 9 bases, and 16 bases separated the two germline ends. The germline gives CDR1 SGHVS, CDR2 FQNEAQ. This chain's CDR3 is CASSLDNRELRSPLHF. The CDR3, as DNA: TGTGCCAGCAGCTTAGATAACCGGGAATTACGTTCACCCCTCCACTTT. Supplemented by reference TRBV7-8 and TRBJ1-6, the full variable domain reads GAGVSQSPRYKVAKRGQDVALRCDPISGHVSLFWYQQALGQGPEFLTYFQNEAQLDKSGLPSDRFFAERPEGSVSTLKIQRTQQEDSAVYLCASSLDNRELRSPLHFGNGTRLTVT.

The chain employs TRBV5-1 and TRBJ1-2; TRBD1 might be the D (5 bases). Germline assignment: CDR1 SGHRS and CDR2 YFSETQ. Trimming left V 4 bases short and J 2 bases short, with 12 bases between. The CDR3 sequence is 14 residues long. CDR3 DNA sequence: TGCGCCAGCAGCGCAACAGGAATCAACTATGGCTACACCTTC. As protein: CASSATGINYGYTF. Using reference TRBV5-1 and TRBJ1-2 for the parts outside the CDR3, the full variable domain is KAGVTQTPRYLIKTRGQQVTLSCSPISGHRSVSWYQQTPGQGLQFLFEYFSETQRNKGNFPGRFSGRQFSNSRSEMNVSTLELGDSALYLCASSATGINYGYTFGSGTRLTVV.

This clone was seen only once. The chain couples TRBV6-6 to TRBJ2-3; D might be TRBD2 (6 bases). The V and J ends lost 6 bases and 0 bases respectively, with 10 bases between them. The germline gives CDR1 MNHNY, CDR2 SVGAGI (reference sequence). The CDR3 has 14 amino acids. The CDR3 sequence is CASRGTASTDTQYF. The CDR3 DNA is TGTGCCAGCAGAGGGACTGCTAGCACAGATACGCAGTATTTT.

The CDR3 DNA sequence: TGTGCCAGCAGTGAAATAGTCGTCGGGGAGCTGTTTTTT. Its protein is CASSEIVVGELFF. This rearrangement joins TRBV2 to TRBJ2-2; D is unclear. The V gene lost 2 bases and the J gene lost 7 bases, with 8 bases spanning the gap. Germline loops: CDR1 SNHLY, CDR2 FYNNEI. The length of the CDR3 is 13 residues. The variable domain in full, with the rest retrieved from reference TRBV2 and TRBJ2-2, is EPEVTQTPSHQVTQMGQEVILRCVPISNHLYFYWYRQILGQKVEFLVSFYNNEISEKSEIFDDQFSVERPDGSNFTLKIRSTKLEDSAMYFCASSEIVVGELFFGEGSRLTVL.

The chain employs TRBV2 and TRBJ2-1, with D perhaps matching TRBD2 (6 bases). Trimming removed 9 bases at V and 6 bases at J, with 9 bases between. The CDR3 totals 11 residues. Germline values: CDR1 SNHLY, CDR2 FYNNEI. The CDR3 loop reads CASRRGNEQFF. The CDR3 nucleotides read TGTGCCAGTAGGAGGGGCAATGAGCAGTTCTTC.